A single sample is the source of the 22 T cell receptor beta chains below, sequenced in a study of technical replicates of blood from four donors (TCRdb year 2017). Receptors were amplified or captured by the immunoSEQ multiplex PCR assay. Imported from immuneACCESS, the table was reduced by TCRdb to in-frame sequences with V and J called. These copies leave out some clones; in studies compared against another copy, an unresolved V gene accounts for under half, and the cause of the remainder is not known. Counted in this sample were about 100,000 clones; almost 96% of them appeared once. 0.22% of the sample belongs to the ten largest clones. What was sequenced was T cells isolated from PBMCs. These TCRs come from a human donor in good health.

The V call is TRBV5-1, the J call TRBJ2-7; D unclear. The CDR3 totals 17 residues. V lost 0 bases and J 0 bases, leaving 16 bases between the germline ends. Germline V gene sequence: CDR1 SGHRS, CDR2 YFSETQ. CDR3 DNA sequence: TGCGCCAGCAGCTTGGATCGCCCGGGTTTTGACTCCTACGAGCAGTACTTC. Encoded protein: CASSLDRPGFDSYEQYF. The full variable domain, completed using reference TRBV5-1 and TRBJ2-7, is KAGVTQTPRYLIKTRGQQVTLSCSPISGHRSVSWYQQTPGQGLQFLFEYFSETQRNKGNFPGRFSGRQFSNSRSEMNVSTLELGDSALYLCASSLDRPGFDSYEQYFGPGTRLTVT.

The CDR3 here is CASTPGTGYDTEAFF. The CDR3 nucleotides read TGTGCCAGCACCCCCGGGACAGGGTACGACACTGAAGCTTTCTTT. The V gene is TRBV6-5, the J gene TRBJ1-1, with 9 bases matching TRBD1. The CDR3 is 15 residues long. Germline V gene sequence: CDR1 MNHEY, CDR2 SVGAGI. Unmatched junction bases numbered 9, after V lost 7 bases and J lost 3 bases.

This clone appeared a single time. This chain joins TRBV27 and TRBJ1-5; D perhaps matches TRBD1 (5 bases). Per the germline V gene, CDR1 is MNHEY and CDR2 is SMNVEV (reference sequence). Trimming stripped 3 bases from V and 2 bases from J, with 11 bases between. The CDR3 is made up of 15 amino acids. The DNA of the CDR3 is TGTGCCAGCAGTTTTTTGGGGCAGGGCAATCAGCCCCAGCATTTT. Protein: CASSFLGQGNQPQHF.

V and J are TRBV9 and TRBJ2-5; the D gene is possibly TRBD2 (5 bases). The germline V and J ends were trimmed by 0 bases and 1 base, with 7 bases remaining between them. The CDR3 has 14 amino acids. The germline CDR1 and CDR2 sequences are SGDLS and YYNGEE. CDR3 DNA sequence: TGTGCCAGCAGCGTAGCGGGGTCCCAAGAGACCCAGTACTTC. This encodes CASSVAGSQETQYF.

This chain joins TRBV6-5 and TRBJ1-6; 9 bases line up with TRBD1. This CDR3 has 13 residues. The V and J ends lost 4 bases and 9 bases, in that order; junction bases with no gene match: 1. CDR1 MNHEY and CDR2 SVGAGI come from the germline V gene. This CDR3 reads CASSSTGGSPLHF. The CDR3 bases are TGTGCCAGCAGTTCGACAGGGGGTTCACCCCTCCACTTT.

This clone was detected only once. The gene calls are TRBV28 and TRBJ1-1; TRBD1 is a possible D gene (6 bases). Per germline, CDR1 MDHEN and CDR2 SYDVKM. Trimming pared 4 bases from V and 7 bases from J, leaving 16 bases between. The CDR3 sequence is 14 residues long. The CDR3 DNA sequence: TGTGCCAGCAGTTCCACCCGGGGGGGCCTTGAAGCTTTCTTT. Translated, it gives CASSSTRGGLEAFF.

The chain has TRBV7-3 and TRBJ2-5, with 8 nucleotides matching TRBD1. There are 16 residues in the CDR3. The germline CDR1 and CDR2 sequences are SGHTA and FQGTGA. The V segment lost 2 bases and the J segment 5 bases; nucleotides outside the gene matches: 10. CDR3 DNA: TGTGCCAGCAGCTTACTCTCGCCGACAGGGGAGGAGACCCAGTACTTC. This encodes CASSLLSPTGEETQYF.

V gene TRBV30 combines with J gene TRBJ1-2; the D is unclear. The CDR3 runs 8 residues. The V gene's germline CDR1 is GTSNPN and CDR2 SVGIG (reference sequence). V was shortened by 5 bases and J by 8 bases, with 3 bases between the two germline ends. DNA of the CDR3: TGTGCCTGGGAGGGCTACACCTTC. It specifies CAWEGYTF. The complete variable domain, with remaining parts taken from reference TRBV30 and TRBJ1-2, reads SQTIHQWPATLVQPVGSPLSLECTVEGTSNPNLYWYRQAAGRGLQLLFYSVGIGQISSEVPQNLSASRPQDRQFILSSKKLLLSDSGFYLCAWEGYTFGSGTRLTVV.

This chain connects TRBV28 to TRBJ1-2; the D gene is possibly TRBD1 (5 bases). The CDR3 totals 12 residues. From germline, CDR1 is MDHEN and CDR2 SYDVKM. Trimming took 2 bases from V and 5 from J, leaving 6 bases between them. CDR3 loop: CASSLAGYGYTF. The CDR3 coding sequence is TGTGCCAGCAGTTTAGCAGGGTATGGCTACACCTTC.

The rearrangement uses TRBV27 and TRBJ1-6, with D unresolved. The CDR3 is 15 amino acids. Trimming removed 3 bases from V and 7 bases from J, with 13 bases in between. The V gene's germline CDR1 is MNHEY and CDR2 SMNVEV (reference sequence). CDR3 sequence reads: CASSFGRTGNSPLHF. The DNA of the CDR3 is TGTGCCAGCAGTTTTGGCAGGACGGGAAATTCACCCCTCCACTTT.

The rearrangement joins TRBV7-8 to TRBJ1-4, with 11 bases aligning to TRBD1. Germline assignment: CDR1 SGHVS and CDR2 FQNEAQ. V dropped 3 bases and J dropped 4; count of bases not matched to a gene: 7. This CDR3 comprises 17 residues. The CDR3 is CASSFRDRGIGNEKLFF. The CDR3 bases are TGTGCCAGCAGCTTCCGGGACAGGGGGATAGGTAATGAAAAACTGTTTTTT.

The rearrangement uses TRBV5-5 and TRBJ1-4; the match to TRBD1 covers 7 bases. The CDR3 contains 15 residues. Germline assignment: CDR1 SGHKS and CDR2 YYEKEE (reference sequence). The junction had 4 bases not matched to a gene; V was cut back by 4 bases and J by 1 base. CDR3: CASSGRTGTNEKLFF. CDR3 sequence (DNA): TGTGCCAGCAGCGGCCGGACAGGAACTAATGAAAAACTGTTTTTT.

This sequence joins TRBV6-5 and TRBJ2-3, with 8 positions matching TRBD1. This CDR3 contains 15 residues. V lost 0 bases, J lost 14 bases, and 13 bases stayed unmatched. Per germline, CDR1 MNHEY and CDR2 SVGAGI. The CDR3 sequence: CASSYSIYLPTGVYF. CDR3 in DNA: TGTGCCAGCAGTTACTCGATTTATTTGCCGACAGGGGTGTATTTT.

CDR3 DNA sequence: TGCGCCAGCAGTAGTGGACAGGGGAACACTGAAGCTTTCTTT. It translates to CASSSGQGNTEAFF. The V and J genes are TRBV5-1 and TRBJ1-1; 8 bases are a match to TRBD1. The germline CDR1 and CDR2 sequences are SGHRS and YFSETQ. V trimming: 5 bases; J trimming: 1 base; junction bases outside the gene matches: 4. CDR3 length: 14 amino acids.

The chain is built from TRBV5-4 and TRBJ2-7; D is possibly TRBD1 (6 bases). Germline V lookup: CDR1 SGHNT, CDR2 YYREEE (reference sequence). The V end lost 3 bases, the J end lost 0 bases, and 28 bases lay between the germline ends. The CDR3 has 20 amino acids. CDR3 DNA sequence: TGTGCCAGCAGCTCCACGATAGGGGGACCTGAGTCCCGAAGCTCCTACGAGCAGTACTTC. Amino acid sequence: CASSSTIGGPESRSSYEQYF.

The chain couples TRBV5-1 to TRBJ1-1, with no clear D. Trimming pared 1 base from V and 3 bases from J, leaving 10 bases between. Germline loops: CDR1 SGHRS, CDR2 YFSETQ. This CDR3 region has 14 residues. CDR3 DNA sequence: TGCGCCAGCAGCTTGTCCAGGCACGACACTGAAGCTTTCTTT. It encodes CASSLSRHDTEAFF.

The genes are TRBV29-1 and TRBJ2-1, with D maybe TRBD2 (6 bases). V lost 4 bases to trimming and J lost 5 bases, with 15 bases between them. CDR1 and CDR2 from the germline V gene are SQVTM and ANQGSEA. The CDR3 extends over 14 amino acids. CDR3: CSVGREHINNEQFF. The CDR3, as DNA: TGCAGCGTTGGGCGGGAACATATAAACAATGAGCAGTTCTTC.

The genes are TRBV18 and TRBJ2-1; 7 bases fit TRBD1. The junction had 12 bases not matched to a gene; V was cut back by 4 bases and J by 3 bases. Germline assignment: CDR1 KGHSH and CDR2 LQKENI. This CDR3 is 17 amino acids long. The CDR3 loop is CASSQPTGLGGYNEQFF. The CDR3 nucleotides are TGTGCCAGCTCACAACCGACAGGGCTTGGGGGCTACAATGAGCAGTTCTTC.

The chain has TRBV6-5 and TRBJ2-5, with D perhaps matching TRBD2 (6 bases). Germline CDR1 and CDR2: MNHEY and SVGAGI. CDR3 size: 13 residues. Trimming cost V 6 bases and J 8 bases, with 16 bases left between them. The CDR3 nucleotides are TGTGCCAGCAGCTCCGGGGACTCCTATACCCAGTACTTC. Translation gives CASSSGDSYTQYF.

The chain recombines TRBV5-6 with TRBJ2-6, with D maybe TRBD2 (6 bases). There are 18 residues in the CDR3. The germline V and J ends were trimmed by 4 bases and 0 bases, with 17 bases remaining between them. Germline loops: CDR1 SGHDT, CDR2 YYEEEE. CDR3 sequence (DNA): TGTGCCAGCAGCACGGGGTTAGCGGCCATCTCTGGGGCCAACGTCCTGACTTTC. Residues: CASSTGLAAISGANVLTF.

The chain joins TRBV25-1 to TRBJ1-6; 10 positions agree with TRBD1. Trimming removed 7 bases from V and 7 bases from J; junction bases left unmatched: 4. CDR3 size: 14 residues. Germline V gene sequence: CDR1 MGHDK, CDR2 SYGVNS. The CDR3 nucleotides are TGTGCCAGCACCAGGACAGGGGGGAATTCACCCCTCCACTTT. The encoded protein is CASTRTGGNSPLHF. The full variable domain, completed using reference TRBV25-1 and TRBJ1-6, is EADIYQTPRYLVIGTGKKITLECSQTMGHDKMYWYQQDPGMELHLIHYSYGVNSTEKGDLSSESTVSRIRTEHFPLTLESARPSHTSQYLCASTRTGGNSPLHFGNGTRLTVT.

J is TRBJ2-7 and V is TRBV19; D perhaps matches TRBD1 (5 bases). V was pared by 5 bases and J by 4 bases, with 12 bases between. Germline V gene sequence: CDR1 LNHDA, CDR2 SQIVND (reference sequence). This CDR3 has 13 residues. The CDR3 DNA follows: TGTGCCAGTAGTCAAGGGGCGGCGTACGAGCAGTACTTC. Amino acid sequence: CASSQGAAYEQYF.